The rows below give T cell receptor beta chains drawn from one sample of a study of T cell repertoires in cytomegalovirus infection. TCRdb re-called the reads through MiXCR, storing one row per CDR3 protein. The data hold some 300,000 distinct CDR3 sequences, with 8% to 10% observed a single time. The sequenced sample consisted of PBMCs. Receptors originate from a human donor in good health (CMV status not recorded). Some clones in this sample may be carry-over from other donors' samples. CDR3s include the opening cysteine and the closing phenylalanine or tryptophan. Fields, in order: clone size, J gene, D gene, V gene, CDR3 protein, CDR3 DNA. A D gene is named only where the DNA matches it firmly. Size is stated for part of the rows, as once, few or many counts, or as a class when the clone is expanded.

>many|TRBJ2-5|-|TRBV20-1
CSARDWRGTPQETQYF
TGCAGTGCTAGAGATTGGAGGGGGACACCCCAAGAGACCCAGTACTTC
>many|TRBJ2-2|-|TRBV28
CASSSPGRGYTGELFF
TGTGCCAGCAGTTCCCCGGGTAGGGGGTACACCGGGGAGCTGTTTTTT
>few|TRBJ1-2|-|TRBV2
CATHRKANYGYTF
TGTGCCACCCACAGGAAAGCTAACTATGGCTACACCTTC
>many|TRBJ2-1|TRBD2|TRBV19
CASSIRGLALNSYNEQFF
TGTGCCAGTAGTATACGGGGACTAGCGCTAAACTCCTACAATGAGCAGTTCTTC
>-|TRBJ2-3|TRBD2|TRBV29-1
CSVEGLAGSTDTQYF
TGCAGCGTTGAGGGACTAGCGGGTAGCACAGATACGCAGTATTTT
>many|TRBJ2-3|TRBD1|TRBV27
CASSPDRGGEDTQYF
TGTGCCAGCAGTCCCGACAGGGGCGGAGAAGATACGCAGTATTTT
>many|TRBJ1-1|-|TRBV7-8
CASSLQLQEAFF
TGTGCCAGCAGCTTACAGTTACAGGAAGCTTTCTTT
>-|TRBJ1-3|-|TRBV5-6
CASSLTGSTGNTIYF
TGTGCCAGCAGCTTGACAGGGTCTACTGGAAACACCATATATTTT
>few|TRBJ1-2|TRBD1|TRBV29-1
CSAGTGNVDGYTF
TGCAGCGCCGGGACAGGGAATGTCGATGGCTACACCTTC
>many|TRBJ2-7|-|TRBV20-1
CSARDRFPYEQYF
TGCAGTGCTAGAGATCGGTTTCCCTACGAGCAGTACTTC
>many|TRBJ2-7|-|TRBV6-6
CASSYGPGQITYEQYF
TGTGCCAGCAGTTACGGCCCGGGGCAGATAACCTACGAGCAGTACTTC
>many|TRBJ2-1|-|TRBV7-2
CASSSTRNNEQFF
TGTGCCAGCAGCTCTACTAGAAACAATGAGCAGTTCTTC
>many|TRBJ1-1|TRBD1|TRBV14
CASSQRQGASQAFF
TGTGCCAGCAGCCAACGACAGGGGGCCTCTCAAGCTTTCTTT
>many|TRBJ2-4|-|TRBV5-6
CASSNGPVIAKNIQYF
TGTGCCAGCAGCAACGGACCGGTGATAGCCAAAAACATTCAGTACTTC
>many|TRBJ1-4|-|TRBV7-2
CASSLAGLGEKLFF
TGTGCCAGCAGCTTAGCAGGGCTTGGTGAAAAACTGTTTTTT
>few|TRBJ1-2|TRBD1|TRBV5-1
CASSESGTGSGYTF
TGCGCCAGCAGCGAATCCGGGACAGGTTCTGGCTACACCTTC
>many|TRBJ2-2|-|TRBV7-2
CASSLESLTGELFF
TGTGCCAGCAGCTTAGAAAGCCTCACCGGGGAGCTGTTTTTT
>many|TRBJ2-3|TRBD2|TRBV7-2
CASSLEGGGNTDTQYF
TGTGCCAGCAGCTTAGAGGGCGGGGGGAACACAGATACGCAGTATTTT
>many|TRBJ2-1|-|TRBV2
CASSEIVYNEQFF
TGTGCCAGCAGTGAAATTGTCTACAATGAGCAGTTCTTC
>many|TRBJ1-2|-|TRBV20-1
CSARGAGLSYGYTF
TGCAGTGCTAGAGGGGCAGGATTGTCCTATGGCTACACCTTC
>-|TRBJ1-1|-|TRBV7-9
CASSLAVTGSRSRAEAFF
TGTGCCAGCAGCTTAGCGGTCACCGGGAGCCGTTCGAGGGCTGAAGCTTTCTTT
>many|TRBJ2-7|-|TRBV9
CASSTPRTDTYEQYF
TGTGCCAGCAGCACCCCCAGGACCGACACCTACGAGCAGTACTTC
>-|TRBJ1-1|TRBD1|TRBV7-8
CASSARTGSIGAFF
TGTGCCAGCAGCGCCCGGACAGGGTCCATTGGGGCTTTCTTT
>many|TRBJ2-1|-|TRBV7-2
CASSLEGGGRPPNEQFF
TGTGCCAGCAGCCTAGAGGGGGGGGGCCGACCCCCCAATGAGCAGTTCTTC
>many|TRBJ2-5|TRBD2|TRBV7-2
CASSQTSGQTQYF
TGTGCCAGCAGCCAGACTAGCGGACAGACCCAGTACTTC
>many|TRBJ1-2|-|TRBV6-5
CATGRLSGYGYTF
TGTGCCACCGGGAGATTATCGGGCTATGGCTACACCTTC
>many|TRBJ2-2|-|TRBV6-5
CASSYHTRKTGNPGELFF
TGTGCCAGCAGTTACCACACCCGGAAAACCGGAAACCCCGGGGAGCTGTTTTTT
>many|TRBJ1-2|-|TRBV29-1
CSVYTPVEDGYTF
TGCAGCGTTTATACACCTGTGGAGGATGGCTACACCTTC
>many|TRBJ2-1|TRBD2|TRBV20-1
CSATVAGGPNNEQFF
TGCAGTGCTACAGTAGCGGGGGGGCCGAACAATGAGCAGTTCTTC
>few|TRBJ2-5|-|TRBV20-1
CSAKIASTVQETQYF
TGCAGTGCCAAAATCGCCTCGACAGTCCAAGAGACCCAGTACTTC
>many|TRBJ2-7|TRBD2|TRBV6-2/TRBV6-3
CASSYSGESYEQYF
TGTGCCAGCAGTTACAGCGGGGAAAGCTACGAGCAGTACTTC
>many|TRBJ2-5|TRBD2|TRBV7-9
CASSLVTGLAGGRETQYF
TGTGCCAGCAGCTTAGTCACCGGGCTAGCGGGGGGTCGAGAGACCCAGTACTTC
>many|TRBJ1-4|-|TRBV7-9
CASSLETPTNEKLFF
TGTGCCAGCAGCTTAGAGACACCAACTAATGAAAAACTGTTTTTT
>-|TRBJ1-5|-|TRBV15
CATSRPEDYQPQHF
TGTGCCACCAGCAGGCCGGAGGATTATCAGCCCCAGCATTTT
>many|TRBJ2-2|-|TRBV7-6
CASSLVLDTGELFF
TGTGCCAGCAGCTTAGTTCTTGACACCGGGGAGCTGTTTTTT
>many|TRBJ2-3|-|TRBV20-1
CSALEGKAFSFTDTQYF
TGCAGTGCTCTTGAGGGGAAAGCCTTCTCTTTCACAGATACGCAGTATTTT
>many|TRBJ2-3|-|TRBV18
CASSRSEKTDTQYF
TGTGCCAGCTCACGGTCGGAGAAGACAGATACGCAGTATTTT
>many|TRBJ1-4|TRBD1|TRBV7-9
CASSSVTGDNEKLFF
TGTGCCAGCAGCTCGGTGACAGGGGATAATGAAAAACTGTTTTTT
>many|TRBJ1-1|-|TRBV7-9
CASSPPLFVEAFF
TGTGCCAGCAGCCCTCCCCTATTCGTTGAAGCTTTCTTT
>many|TRBJ2-5|-|TRBV7-6
CASTYSANQETQYF
TGTGCCAGCACTTACTCGGCAAACCAAGAGACCCAGTACTTC
>-|TRBJ1-4|-|TRBV20-1
CSARDSLGHEKLFF
TGCAGTGCTAGAGATTCCCTAGGCCACGAAAAACTGTTTTTT
>-|TRBJ2-7|TRBD1|TRBV10-3
CAIGTETYEQYF
TGTGCCATCGGGACAGAGACCTACGAGCAGTACTTC
>many|TRBJ2-2|TRBD2|TRBV20-1
CSARRGENTGELFF
TGCAGTGCCAGACGGGGGGAGAACACCGGGGAGCTGTTTTTT
>many|TRBJ2-1|TRBD2|TRBV2
CASSDLLAGGEDEQFF
TGTGCCAGCAGTGACCTCCTAGCGGGGGGCGAGGATGAGCAGTTCTTC
>many|TRBJ2-1|-|TRBV7-2
CASSSVGAPGNEQFF
TGTGCCAGCAGCTCAGTGGGGGCCCCCGGCAATGAGCAGTTCTTC
>many|TRBJ2-5|-|TRBV5-6
CASSLGGGPQGTTQYF
TGTGCCAGCAGCTTGGGTGGGGGTCCTCAGGGAACGACCCAGTACTTC
>many|TRBJ2-1|TRBD2|TRBV5-4
CASSSPGTSGGAYNEQFF
TGTGCCAGCAGCTCCCCCGGGACTAGCGGGGGGGCCTACAATGAGCAGTTCTTC
>many|TRBJ1-2|-|TRBV28
CASRPGRVNYGYTF
TGTGCCAGCAGGCCCGGACGGGTAAACTATGGCTACACCTTC
>-|TRBJ1-2|-|TRBV9
CASSVNTGNGYTF
TGTGCCAGCAGCGTCAACACAGGGAATGGCTACACCTTC
>many|TRBJ1-1|-|TRBV7-9
CASSSKDGLNTEAFF
TGTGCCAGCAGCTCGAAGGACGGTTTGAACACTGAAGCTTTCTTT
>few|TRBJ1-4|-|TRBV12-3/TRBV12-4
CASSRWMGEKLFF
TGTGCCAGCAGCCGATGGATGGGGGAAAAACTGTTTTTT
>few|TRBJ2-3|-|TRBV4-2
CASSQSGAYADTQYF
TGTGCCAGCAGCCAATCAGGGGCTTACGCAGATACGCAGTATTTT